This T cell receptor beta chain was profiled in a study of blood T cell repertoires in COVID-19. For the study at large: Samples representing acute and convalescent COVID-19 were sourced from the United States, Italy and Spain. Sources were T cells, B-cell-depleted T cells, or PBMCs; the material itself was cDNA or gDNA.

Sequenced by immunoSEQ multiplex PCR; TCRdb stores in-frame clones only, minus some. The sample shows about 160,000 clones, around nine tenths of them seen only once. Seattle's cohort entered during active infection and was followed longitudinally. Germline CDR1 SNHLY, CDR2 FYNNEI. The CDR3 consists of 12 residues. Trimming left V 4 bases short and J 2 bases short, with 5 bases between. Sequencing was carried out using peripheral blood. The source is a woman aged 70 to 79 with COVID-19, enrolled during active disease. V and J are TRBV2 and TRBJ1-2; D not resolved. The DNA for the CDR3 is TGTGCCAGCAGTGGGGAGAACTATGGCTACACCTTC. It translates to CASSGENYGYTF. The variable domain in full, with the rest retrieved from reference TRBV2 and TRBJ1-2, is EPEVTQTPSHQVTQMGQEVILRCVPISNHLYFYWYRQILGQKVEFLVSFYNNEISEKSEIFDDQFSVERPDGSNFTLKIRSTKLEDSAMYFCASSGENYGYTFGSGTRLTVV.